Presented here are 14 T cell receptor beta chains from one specimen sequenced in a study of T cell changes during pregnancy in multiple sclerosis. Measured with immunoSEQ multiplex PCR; TCRdb has only the in-frame clones, and not every one. The sample has approximately 39,000 clones, approximately 94% seen once. The specimen was CD4+ T cells from peripheral blood mononuclear cells, collected in the second trimester of pregnancy. These receptors were taken from a female donor with multiple sclerosis, enrolled in a pregnancy study.

This clone occurred once. The chain is built from TRBV2 and TRBJ2-5; 7 bases fit TRBD2. V lost 9 bases to trimming and J lost 3 bases; unmatched junction nucleotides: 1. Germline loops: CDR1 SNHLY, CDR2 FYNNEI. The CDR3 contains 11 residues. The CDR3 spells CARREEETQYF. The CDR3 DNA reads as TGTGCCAGACGGGAGGAAGAGACCCAGTACTTC. The full variable domain, completed using reference TRBV2 and TRBJ2-5, is EPEVTQTPSHQVTQMGQEVILRCVPISNHLYFYWYRQILGQKVEFLVSFYNNEISEKSEIFDDQFSVERPDGSNFTLKIRSTKLEDSAMYFCARREEETQYFGPGTRLLVL.

The J gene is TRBJ2-1, the V gene TRBV30, with 10 bases aligning to TRBD2. Germline trimming cut 3 bases from V and 6 bases from J; bases unmatched to any gene: 8. Germline-derived CDR1 and CDR2 are GTSNPN and SVGIG (reference sequence). The CDR3 is 15 amino acids. For the CDR3, the DNA is TGTGCCTGGAGCCTAGCGGGAGTCATCAGCAATGAGCAGTTCTTC. Its translation: CAWSLAGVISNEQFF.

The V call is TRBV5-1, the J call TRBJ2-7, with 8 bases lining up with TRBD2. Germline V gene data show CDR1 as SGHRS and CDR2 as YFSETQ. The CDR3 totals 16 residues. V trimming: 0 bases; J trimming: 2 bases; junction bases outside the gene matches: 7. The chain's CDR3 is CASSLAPSGLTYEQYF. The CDR3 nucleotides are TGCGCCAGCAGCTTGGCCCCTAGCGGGTTAACCTACGAGCAGTACTTC. Variable domain in full (rest from reference TRBV5-1 and TRBJ2-7): KAGVTQTPRYLIKTRGQQVTLSCSPISGHRSVSWYQQTPGQGLQFLFEYFSETQRNKGNFPGRFSGRQFSNSRSEMNVSTLELGDSALYLCASSLAPSGLTYEQYFGPGTRLTVT.

This chain uses TRBV6-1 with TRBJ2-7; D might be TRBD1 (6 bases). Germline loops: CDR1 MNHNS, CDR2 SASEGT. V lost 2 bases and J lost 2, with 13 bases in between. CDR3 size: 15 residues. CDR3: CASSERQGLAYEQYF. The DNA for the CDR3 is TGTGCCAGCAGTGAAAGGCAGGGGTTAGCCTACGAGCAGTACTTC.

The V gene is TRBV19, the J gene TRBJ2-4; TRBD1 is a possible D gene (6 bases). This CDR3 spans 15 amino acids. With 3 bases removed from V and 0 bases from J, the gap between germline ends came to 9 bases. Germline CDR1 is LNHDA and CDR2 is SQIVND (reference sequence). For the CDR3, the DNA is TGTGCCAGTAGTATTCAGGGGTTAGCCAAAAACATTCAGTACTTC. Translating it yields CASSIQGLAKNIQYF.

The chain couples TRBV4-1 to TRBJ2-3, with D tentatively TRBD1 (5 bases). V lost 2 bases and J 6 bases, leaving 9 bases between the germline ends. This CDR3 is built from 13 residues. The V gene's germline CDR1 is MGHRA and CDR2 YSYEKL. The CDR3 is CASSQIQADTQYF. The CDR3 DNA reads TGCGCCAGCAGCCAAATACAGGCGGATACGCAGTATTTT.

This clone was observed a single time. V gene TRBV28 combines with J gene TRBJ1-5, with a weak D call TRBD1 (6 bases). Germline values: CDR1 MDHEN, CDR2 SYDVKM. V lost 6 bases and J lost 0, with 9 bases in between. This CDR3 spans 14 amino acids. The CDR3, as DNA: TGTGCCAGCAGACAGGGACATAGCAATCAGCCCCAGCATTTT. Its protein product is CASRQGHSNQPQHF.

V and J are TRBV21-1 and TRBJ2-7; the D call of TRBD1 is as the table states it, not checked on the DNA. TRBV21-1 is noted as a pseudogene. The CDR3 runs 15 residues. This CDR3 reads CASSEPGTEPTEQYF. The CDR3 DNA reads as TGTGCCAGCAGCGAACCCGGGACAGAGCCTACGGAGCAGTACTTC.

The gene calls are TRBV5-1 and TRBJ2-3; unclear D gene. Germline V gene data show CDR1 as SGHRS and CDR2 as YFSETQ. The CDR3 contains 14 residues. Between the trimmed V and J ends, which lost 2 bases and 2 bases, there was a span of 9 bases. Written as DNA, the CDR3 is TGCGCCAGCAGCTTTCTAGGAGTCACAGATACGCAGTATTTT. It is translated as CASSFLGVTDTQYF.

This rearrangement joins TRBV25-1 to TRBJ1-1; TRBD1 is a possible D gene (6 bases). V was pared by 3 bases and J by 0 bases, with 11 bases between. The CDR3 covers 15 residues. From germline, CDR1 is MGHDK and CDR2 SYGVNS. The CDR3 loop is CASSDTGKLNTEAFF. CDR3 in DNA: TGTGCCAGCAGTGACACAGGGAAATTGAACACTGAAGCTTTCTTT. Supplemented by reference TRBV25-1 and TRBJ1-1, the full variable domain reads EADIYQTPRYLVIGTGKKITLECSQTMGHDKMYWYQQDPGMELHLIHYSYGVNSTEKGDLSSESTVSRIRTEHFPLTLESARPSHTSQYLCASSDTGKLNTEAFFGQGTRLTVV.

The chain is built from TRBV5-1 and TRBJ1-2, with D uncertain. Germline V gene data show CDR1 as SGHRS and CDR2 as YFSETQ. The ends were cut back, 1 base at V and 0 bases at J, with 19 bases in the middle. CDR3 length equals 18 residues. CDR3 in DNA: TGCGCCAGCAGCTTGACGTATTTACCCTTAGAAGCTAACTATGGCTACACCTTC. Translation: CASSLTYLPLEANYGYTF. The variable domain in full, with the rest retrieved from reference TRBV5-1 and TRBJ1-2, is KAGVTQTPRYLIKTRGQQVTLSCSPISGHRSVSWYQQTPGQGLQFLFEYFSETQRNKGNFPGRFSGRQFSNSRSEMNVSTLELGDSALYLCASSLTYLPLEANYGYTFGSGTRLTVV.

The V call is TRBV7-2, the J call TRBJ1-5, with 7 bases identical to TRBD1. With 4 bases clipped from V and 9 bases from J, the junction kept 9 bases outside the gene matches. The V gene's germline CDR1 is SGHTA and CDR2 FQGNSA. The CDR3 spans 14 residues. The CDR3 spells CASSSGQVVWPQHF. The CDR3 DNA is TGTGCCAGCAGCTCCGGACAGGTCGTATGGCCCCAGCATTTT.

The chain has TRBV30 and TRBJ2-1; D is unresolved. Germline V gene sequence: CDR1 GTSNPN, CDR2 SVGIG (reference sequence). This CDR3 region has 17 residues. V lost 0 bases, J lost 9 bases, and 24 bases lay in between. The CDR3 here is CAWSVKFWVATVGEQFF. The CDR3 region has the DNA TGTGCCTGGAGTGTAAAGTTCTGGGTAGCTACCGTGGGTGAGCAGTTCTTC.

The chain employs TRBV4-3 and TRBJ1-2; perhaps TRBD1 as D (5 bases). The CDR3 extends over 15 amino acids. V dropped 5 bases and J dropped 3 bases, with 16 bases sitting between them. Germline lookup yields CDR1 LGHNA and CDR2 YSLEER. The CDR3 nucleotides read TGCGCCAGCAGCTCTTTCGCCGGGGGAGACTATGGCTACACCTTC. Its protein is CASSSFAGGDYGYTF.